The 2 T cell receptor beta chains listed next were all sequenced from one sample in a study of OX40 agonist ivuxolimab in advanced cancers. Sequencing used immunoSEQ multiplex PCR; TCRdb keeps in-frame clones, though not all of them. The sample shows 65,000 to 80,000 clones, less than 90% of them seen only once. The sequences come from CD4+ or CD8+ T cells sorted from blood, collected in a trial of the OX40 agonist ivuxolimab. The receptors were gathered from an adult with an advanced solid tumor such as melanoma, head and neck, liver or kidney cancer.

V and J are TRBV7-6 and TRBJ2-2; D is unresolved. CDR3 length: 15 amino acids. V dropped 5 bases and J dropped 0 bases, with 10 bases sitting between them. Germline CDR1 SGHVS, CDR2 FNYEAQ. The CDR3 nucleotides read TGTGCCAGCAGCCCTACGACATCGAACACCGGGGAGCTGTTTTTT. This sequence encodes CASSPTTSNTGELFF.

The V call is TRBV9, the J call TRBJ2-1; D might be TRBD2 (5 bases). The CDR3 is made up of 14 amino acids. The V gene lost 0 bases and the J gene lost 13 bases, with 17 bases spanning the gap. Germline-derived CDR1 and CDR2 are SGDLS and YYNGEE. The CDR3 DNA reads as TGTGCCAGCAGCGTAGGGGTAGACCGGGGAACCCAGTTCTTC. Protein product: CASSVGVDRGTQFF. The whole variable domain, filled in from reference TRBV9 and TRBJ2-1, reads DSGVTQTPKHLITATGQRVTLRCSPRSGDLSVYWYQQSLDQGLQFLIQYYNGEERAKGNILERFSAQQFPDLHSELNLSSLELGDSALYFCASSVGVDRGTQFFGPGTRLTVL.